This T cell receptor (beta chain) was identified during a study of circulating tumor DNA in untreated peripheral T-cell lymphoma. Study-wide findings and caveats: In 75% to 85% of patients, tumor-specific clonotypes were identified.

The method was immunoSEQ multiplex PCR; TCRdb's version includes in-frame clones alone and lacks a portion of them. The table shows fewer than 8,000 clones, with about 76% occurring only once. About this clone itself: The antigen is not known.

This tumor tissue came from a pretreatment baseline collection. The CDR3 is 13 amino acids. The V gene's germline CDR1 is MNHGY and CDR2 SAAAGT. V was cut by 1 base and J by 12 bases, with 13 bases left in between. The chain is built from TRBV6-8 and TRBJ2-1, with D tentatively TRBD2 (6 bases). The origin of this receptor is a human donor with peripheral T-cell lymphoma. Sequencing was performed on tumor tissue. This chain's CDR3 is CASSYLGPGVQFF. CDR3 DNA: TGTGCCAGCAGTTACTTGGGACCGGGGGTGCAGTTCTTC.